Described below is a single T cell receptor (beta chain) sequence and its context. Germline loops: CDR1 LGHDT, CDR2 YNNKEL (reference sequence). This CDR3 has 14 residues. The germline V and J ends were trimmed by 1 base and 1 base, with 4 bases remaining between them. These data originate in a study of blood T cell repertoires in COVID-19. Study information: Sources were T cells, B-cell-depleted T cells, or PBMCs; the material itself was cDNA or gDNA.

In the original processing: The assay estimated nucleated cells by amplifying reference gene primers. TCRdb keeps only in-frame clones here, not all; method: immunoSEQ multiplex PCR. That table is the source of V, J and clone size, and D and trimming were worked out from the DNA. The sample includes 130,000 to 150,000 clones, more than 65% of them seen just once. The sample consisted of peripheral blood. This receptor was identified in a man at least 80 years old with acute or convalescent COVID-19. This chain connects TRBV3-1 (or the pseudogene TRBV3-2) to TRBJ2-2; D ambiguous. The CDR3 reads CASSQGRNTGELFF. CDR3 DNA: TGTGCCAGCAGCCAAGGGAGGAACACCGGGGAGCTGTTTTTT.